This entry concerns a single T cell receptor (beta chain). What it binds is unknown. The entry originates in a study of T cell responses to AZD1222 COVID-19 vaccine. Study-wide results and caveats: Only a handful of AZD1222 recipients, roughly six in all, had baseline seropositivity. Nearly half of spike-specific TCRs reportedly target variant regions that are unmutated in the B.1.351 and B.1.1.7 variants. Donors in the cohort were predominantly white British and more often female, and clonal diversity was possibly underestimated.

V was clipped by 5 bases and J by 4 bases; unmatched bases: 10. This CDR3 has 15 amino acids. Germline V lookup: CDR1 SGDLS, CDR2 YYNGEE. Sequenced by immunoSEQ multiplex PCR; TCRdb stores in-frame clones only, minus some. Altogether tens of thousands of clones are present, 90% being singletons, with the ten largest covering approximately 40%. This chain joins TRBV9 and TRBJ1-2; TRBD1 agrees at 8 bases. This clonotype originated in an adult who received the AZD1222 COVID-19 vaccine. The input for sequencing was peripheral blood, taken 28 days after the second AZD1222 dose. CDR3 amino acids: CASSTQGALSYGYTF. The CDR3 nucleotides are TGTGCCAGCAGTACTCAGGGGGCCCTCTCCTATGGCTACACCTTC. Combining the CDR3 with reference TRBV9 and TRBJ1-2 gives the whole variable domain DSGVTQTPKHLITATGQRVTLRCSPRSGDLSVYWYQQSLDQGLQFLIQYYNGEERAKGNILERFSAQQFPDLHSELNLSSLELGDSALYFCASSTQGALSYGYTFGSGTRLTVV.